This is a list of T cell receptor beta chains from one sample in a study of naive and memory T cell subsets. TCRdb analysed the UMI-ligation and nested PCR reads with MiXCR anew, one entry per CDR3 protein. The sample consists of tens of thousands of distinct CDR3 sequences, 13% of them appearing once. Sequenced sample: effector memory CD4+ T cells from blood. These receptors originate from a human donor in good health. Each CDR3 is given with its conserved first and last residue. Each record gives: V gene, J gene, D gene, clone size, CDR3 DNA, CDR3 protein. D genes are given only for firm matches. Expanded clones get a size class; other rows say once, few or many, or leave the size out.

>TRBV27|TRBJ2-7|NA|many
TGTGCCAGCAACCTAATTGAAGGGGTAAAGTACGAGCAGTACTTC
CASNLIEGVKYEQYF
>TRBV6-2/TRBV6-3|TRBJ2-7|NA|many
TGTGCCAGCAGTCCGACCTTAAGAGAACAGTACTTC
CASSPTLREQYF
>TRBV5-1|TRBJ2-1|NA|medium-sized
TGCGCCAGCAGCTTAGCCCTGGATTACTACAATGAGCAGTTCTTC
CASSLALDYYNEQFF
>TRBV2|TRBJ2-1|TRBD1|NA
TGTGCCAGCAGTGGCCGGACAGGGGGAGGGAATGAGCAGTTCTTC
CASSGRTGGGNEQFF
>TRBV12-3/TRBV12-4|TRBJ1-6|NA|few
TGTGCCAGCAGTTGGTCGTCCCGGAATAATTCACCCCTCCACTTT
CASSWSSRNNSPLHF
>TRBV14|TRBJ2-3|NA|few
TGTGCCAGCAGCCCCACGGCCGTCGGTACGCAGTATTTT
CASSPTAVGTQYF
>TRBV7-2|TRBJ1-2|NA|NA
TGTGCCAGCAGCTCGCCAGGCGGGTATGGCTACACCTTC
CASSSPGGYGYTF
>TRBV7-9|TRBJ1-3|NA|NA
TGTGCCAGCAGCTTTGGAAACTCTGGAAACACCATATATTTT
CASSFGNSGNTIYF
>TRBV29-1|TRBJ2-2|NA|NA
TGCAGCGCCTCTACGGGGTCCCACAAGGGCGGGGAGCTGTTTTTT
CSASTGSHKGGELFF
>TRBV27|TRBJ2-7|NA|NA
TGTGCCAGCAGCCCCCCCAGGTGGGGATCCTACGAGCAGTACTTC
CASSPPRWGSYEQYF
>TRBV20-1|TRBJ2-3|NA|NA
TGCAGTGCTAGCCTAGCAACCCGAACAACAGATACGCAGTATTTT
CSASLATRTTDTQYF
>TRBV5-5|TRBJ2-5|TRBD2|once
TGTGCCAGCAGCTTGGTCCTAGCGGAAGAGACCCAGTACTTC
CASSLVLAEETQYF
>TRBV4-3|TRBJ2-6|NA|many
TGCGCCAGCAGCCAAGAGGGGCAGACCTCTGGGGCCAACGTCCTGACTTTC
CASSQEGQTSGANVLTF
>TRBV29-1|TRBJ2-1|TRBD1|medium-sized
TGCAGCGTTACACAGGGGGGTACCTACAATGAGCAGTTCTTC
CSVTQGGTYNEQFF
>TRBV10-3|TRBJ1-2|TRBD1|NA
TGTGCCATCAAAGGGACAGGGAACGGCTACACCTTC
CAIKGTGNGYTF
>TRBV5-5|TRBJ2-3|TRBD1|NA
TGTGCCAGCAGCTTGGGGGACAGGGTAACAGATACGCAGTATTTT
CASSLGDRVTDTQYF
>TRBV20-1|TRBJ2-5|TRBD2|NA
TGCAGTGCCACCCTTAGCGGGCAAGAGACCCAGTACTTC
CSATLSGQETQYF
>TRBV25-1|TRBJ1-5|NA|many
TGTGCCAGCAGTGAATGGGGGAATCAGCCCCAGCATTTT
CASSEWGNQPQHF
>TRBV12-3/TRBV12-4|TRBJ1-2|NA|NA
TGTGCCAGCAGTTTAAGTTCCCTGCTGAACTATGGCTACACCTTC
CASSLSSLLNYGYTF
>TRBV7-2|TRBJ2-7|TRBD2|few
TGTGCCAGCAGCTTAGCGGGGGCTAGCGGGGCCTACGAGCAGTACTTC
CASSLAGASGAYEQYF
>TRBV10-3|TRBJ2-5|NA|medium-sized
TGTGCCATCAGCAAAACCGGGCCTAGGGAGACCCAGTACTTC
CAISKTGPRETQYF
>TRBV10-3|TRBJ2-3|TRBD2|few
TGTGCCATCACTCGGACTAGCGGGAACACAGATACGCAGTATTTT
CAITRTSGNTDTQYF
>TRBV27|TRBJ2-7|TRBD2|many
TGTGCCAGCAGGGGGACTAGCGGGGCCCACGAGCAGTACTTC
CASRGTSGAHEQYF
>TRBV12-3/TRBV12-4|TRBJ1-4|NA|few
TGTGCCAGCAGTTTAGCGCTCTGGGGGTCTAATGAAAAACTGTTTTTT
CASSLALWGSNEKLFF
>TRBV7-2|TRBJ1-4|NA|medium-sized
TGTGCCAGCAGCCCGGGATCTGGGGCTCGTGGTGAAAAACTGTTTTTT
CASSPGSGARGEKLFF
>TRBV4-1|TRBJ2-1|TRBD2|few
TGCGCCAGCAGACCGATAGCGGGGATCAATGAGCAGTTCTTC
CASRPIAGINEQFF
>TRBV20-1|TRBJ2-3|TRBD2|NA
TGCAGTGCTATAGCGGGAGACGGCACAGATACGCAGTATTTT
CSAIAGDGTDTQYF
>TRBV9|TRBJ2-7|NA|NA
TGTGCCAGCAGCGTAGGGCTTGGGGTGGAGGGCATCGACGAGCAGTACTTC
CASSVGLGVEGIDEQYF
>TRBV12-3/TRBV12-4|TRBJ2-2|NA|many
TGTGCCAGCAGAGTCGCTAGCGCTATTAGGGGGACCGGGGAGCTGTTTTTT
CASRVASAIRGTGELFF
>TRBV2|TRBJ2-7|TRBD1|NA
TGTGCCAGCAGACGACTCGCTAGTAGGACAGGGAACGAGCAGTACTTC
CASRRLASRTGNEQYF
>TRBV28|TRBJ1-2|NA|NA
TGTGCCAGCATGAATTCTAACTATGGCTACACCTTC
CASMNSNYGYTF
>TRBV20-1|TRBJ2-1|NA|NA
TGCAGTGCTAGAGATTATACGGGAGGGGGCCCCTCCTACAATGAGCAGTTCTTC
CSARDYTGGGPSYNEQFF
>TRBV7-9|TRBJ2-1|TRBD2|few
TGTGCCAGCAGCGTAAAGCCGGGACTAGCGGGAGGGACGTCTGAGCAGTTCTTC
CASSVKPGLAGGTSEQFF
>TRBV2|TRBJ2-4|NA|few
TGTGCCAGCAGTGAATCCGGATTTCAAAACATTCAGTACTTC
CASSESGFQNIQYF
>TRBV15|TRBJ1-2|NA|NA
TGTGCCACCGACAGCGAGAGTTATGGCTACACCTTC
CATDSESYGYTF
>TRBV7-9|TRBJ2-5|NA|many
TGTGCCAGCAGCCCAGGCATGGGCAGCGAGACCCAGTACTTC
CASSPGMGSETQYF
>TRBV20-1|TRBJ2-4|TRBD1|few
TGCAGTGCAGGCCCGGGACAGATTTTAGCCAAAAACATTCAGTACTTC
CSAGPGQILAKNIQYF
>TRBV4-2|TRBJ2-3|TRBD2|many
TGTGCCAGCATGGAACCGGGACTAGCGGGAGGGCCAACAGATACGCAGTATTTT
CASMEPGLAGGPTDTQYF
>TRBV6-5|TRBJ2-7|TRBD2|many
TGTGCCAGCAGTTACTGGACTAGCGGCTACGAGCAGTACTTC
CASSYWTSGYEQYF
>TRBV5-5|TRBJ2-1|TRBD1|many
TGTGCCAGCAGCAGATCCGGACAGGGGGGTTCCTACAATGAGCAGTTCTTC
CASSRSGQGGSYNEQFF
>TRBV19|TRBJ2-7|NA|many
TGTGCCAGTAGTATCGTACAGGGCACGTCCTACGAGCAGTACTTC
CASSIVQGTSYEQYF
>TRBV9|TRBJ1-6|NA|NA
TGTGCCAGCAGCCCCATGGAGGGGCAATCACCCCTCCACTTT
CASSPMEGQSPLHF
>TRBV29-1|TRBJ1-2|NA|many
TGCAGCGTTGAAGGACAGGCATTACGCTACACCTTC
CSVEGQALRYTF
>TRBV12-3/TRBV12-4|TRBJ2-7|TRBD2|NA
TGTGCCAGCAGTTTAATCCGCTCACTAGCGGGAGTAGGCGAGCAGTACTTC
CASSLIRSLAGVGEQYF
>TRBV9|TRBJ2-5|NA|NA
TGTGCCAGCAGCGAAACCCCCCTGGGGACCCAGTACTTC
CASSETPLGTQYF
>TRBV28|TRBJ2-7|NA|many
TGTGCCAGCGGCCAACAGTACGAGCAGTACTTC
CASGQQYEQYF
>TRBV25-1|TRBJ2-1|TRBD2|many
TGTGCCAGCAGTGAACCAGCGGGAGGACGCAATGAGCAGTTCTTC
CASSEPAGGRNEQFF
>TRBV29-1|TRBJ1-1|NA|few
TGCAGCGTTCGGACCTGGAACACTGAAGCTTTCTTT
CSVRTWNTEAFF
>TRBV12-3/TRBV12-4|TRBJ1-2|TRBD1|NA
TGTGCCAGCAGCCGCGACAGGGGGCCTCGCTACACCTTC
CASSRDRGPRYTF
>TRBV28|TRBJ1-2|NA|NA
TGTGCCAGCAGACCCCGCGGACAGTATGGCTACACCTTC
CASRPRGQYGYTF
>TRBV5-1|TRBJ2-5|NA|few
TGCGCCAGCAGCTCTCAAGAGACCCAGTACTTC
CASSSQETQYF